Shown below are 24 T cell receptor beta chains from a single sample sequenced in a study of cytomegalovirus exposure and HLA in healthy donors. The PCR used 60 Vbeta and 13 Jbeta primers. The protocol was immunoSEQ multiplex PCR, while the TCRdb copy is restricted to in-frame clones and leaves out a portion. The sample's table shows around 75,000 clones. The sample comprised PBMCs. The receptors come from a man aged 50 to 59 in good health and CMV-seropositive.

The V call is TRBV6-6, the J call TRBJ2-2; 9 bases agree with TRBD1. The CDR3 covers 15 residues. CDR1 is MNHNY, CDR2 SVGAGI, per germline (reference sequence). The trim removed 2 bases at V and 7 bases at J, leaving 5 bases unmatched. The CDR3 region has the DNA TGTGCCAGCAGTTACCAACAGGGGGCGGGCGGGGAGCTGTTTTTT. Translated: CASSYQQGAGGELFF.

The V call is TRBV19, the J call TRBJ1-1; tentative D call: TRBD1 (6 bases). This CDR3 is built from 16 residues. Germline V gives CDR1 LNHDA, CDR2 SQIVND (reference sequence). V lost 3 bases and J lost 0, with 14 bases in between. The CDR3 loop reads CASSMPQQGMNTEAFF. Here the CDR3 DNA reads TGTGCCAGTAGTATGCCCCAACAGGGAATGAACACTGAAGCTTTCTTT.

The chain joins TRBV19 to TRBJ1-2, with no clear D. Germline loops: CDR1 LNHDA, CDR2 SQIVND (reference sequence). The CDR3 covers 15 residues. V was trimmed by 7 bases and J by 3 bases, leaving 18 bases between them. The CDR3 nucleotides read TGTGCCAGTATTCCCTCTAGCAGCCTTTACTATGGCTACACCTTC. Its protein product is CASIPSSSLYYGYTF.

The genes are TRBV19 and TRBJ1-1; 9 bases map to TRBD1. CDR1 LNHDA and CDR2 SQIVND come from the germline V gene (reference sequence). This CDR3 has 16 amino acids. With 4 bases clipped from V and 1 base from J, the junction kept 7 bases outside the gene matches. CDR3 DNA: TGTGCCAGTAGTACTCACAGGGGGCGCGGGAACACTGAAGCTTTCTTT. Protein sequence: CASSTHRGRGNTEAFF.

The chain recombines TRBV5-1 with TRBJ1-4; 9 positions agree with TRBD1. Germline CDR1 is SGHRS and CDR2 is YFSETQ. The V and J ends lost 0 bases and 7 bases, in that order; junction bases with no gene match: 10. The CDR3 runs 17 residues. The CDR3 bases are TGCGCCAGCAGCTTGGGGCTCGTGAGGGACAGGGCTGAAAAACTGTTTTTT. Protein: CASSLGLVRDRAEKLFF.

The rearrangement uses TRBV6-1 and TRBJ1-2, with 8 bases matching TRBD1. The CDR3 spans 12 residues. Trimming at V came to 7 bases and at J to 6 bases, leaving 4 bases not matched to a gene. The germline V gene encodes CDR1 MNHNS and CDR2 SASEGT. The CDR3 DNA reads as TGTGCCAGCATGAGACAGGGGAATGGCTACACCTTC. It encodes CASMRQGNGYTF.

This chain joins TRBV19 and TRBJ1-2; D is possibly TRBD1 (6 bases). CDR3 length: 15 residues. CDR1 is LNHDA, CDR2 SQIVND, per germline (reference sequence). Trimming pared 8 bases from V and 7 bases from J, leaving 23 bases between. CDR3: CASSGTDSLLAGYTF. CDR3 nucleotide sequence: TGTGCCAGTTCCGGGACGGACAGTTTATTGGCTGGCTACACCTTC. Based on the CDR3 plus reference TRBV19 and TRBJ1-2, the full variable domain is DGGITQSPKYLFRKEGQNVTLSCEQNLNHDAMYWYRQDPGQGLRLIYYSQIVNDFQKGDIAEGYSVSREKKESFPLTVTSAQKNPTAFYLCASSGTDSLLAGYTFGSGTRLTVV.

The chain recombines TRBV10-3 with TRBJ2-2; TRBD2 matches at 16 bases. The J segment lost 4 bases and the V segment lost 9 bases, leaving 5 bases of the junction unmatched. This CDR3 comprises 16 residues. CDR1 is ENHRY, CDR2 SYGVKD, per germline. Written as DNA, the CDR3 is TGTGCCATGTCGGGACTAGCGGGGGGGCGCACCGGGGAGCTGTTTTTT. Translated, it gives CAMSGLAGGRTGELFF.

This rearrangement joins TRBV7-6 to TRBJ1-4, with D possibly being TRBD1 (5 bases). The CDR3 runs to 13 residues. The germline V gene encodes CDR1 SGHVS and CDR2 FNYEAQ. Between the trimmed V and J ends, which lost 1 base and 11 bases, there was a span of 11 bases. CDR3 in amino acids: CASSLGGLKKLFF. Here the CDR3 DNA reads TGTGCCAGCAGCTTAGGGGGACTGAAGAAACTGTTTTTT. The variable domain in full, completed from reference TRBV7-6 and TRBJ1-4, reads GAGVSQSPRYKVTKRGQDVALRCDPISGHVSLYWYRQALGQGPEFLTYFNYEAQQDKSGLPNDRFSAERPEGSISTLTIQRTEQRDSAMYRCASSLGGLKKLFFGSGTQLSVL.

This CDR3 is CASSFGGVTEAFF. The CDR3 nucleotides read TGTGCCAGCAGTTTTGGGGGGGTCACTGAAGCTTTCTTT. The chain is built from TRBV6-5 and TRBJ1-1, with D possibly TRBD1 on 5 matching bases. V lost 4 bases, J lost 4 bases, and 10 bases lay in between. The CDR3 is made up of 13 amino acids. Germline V lookup: CDR1 MNHEY, CDR2 SVGAGI.

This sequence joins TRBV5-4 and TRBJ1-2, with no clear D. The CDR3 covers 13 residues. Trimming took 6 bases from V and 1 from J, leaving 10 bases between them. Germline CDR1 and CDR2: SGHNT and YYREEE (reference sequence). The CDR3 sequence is CASTYGNNYGYTF. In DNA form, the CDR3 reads TGTGCCAGCACCTACGGGAATAACTATGGCTACACCTTC. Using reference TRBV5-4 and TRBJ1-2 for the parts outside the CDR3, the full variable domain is ETGVTQSPTHLIKTRGQQVTLRCSSQSGHNTVSWYQQALGQGPQFIFQYYREEENGRGNFPPRFSGLQFPNYSSELNVNALELDDSALYLCASTYGNNYGYTFGSGTRLTVV.

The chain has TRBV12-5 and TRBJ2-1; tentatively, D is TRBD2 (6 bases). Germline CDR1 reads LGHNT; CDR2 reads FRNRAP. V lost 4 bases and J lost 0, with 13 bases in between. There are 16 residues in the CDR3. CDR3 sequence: CASGWFGGASYNEQFF. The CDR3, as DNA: TGTGCTAGTGGTTGGTTTGGCGGGGCCTCCTACAATGAGCAGTTCTTC.

CDR3 loop: CATLAGGSINEQFF. CDR3 nucleotide sequence: TGTGCCACCTTAGCGGGAGGGAGCATAAATGAGCAGTTCTTC. The rearrangement joins TRBV7-9 to TRBJ2-1; 11 bases match TRBD2. V lost 10 bases and J lost 7; bases outside the gene matches: 9. CDR1 and CDR2 (germline): SEHNR, FQNEAQ (reference sequence). The CDR3 is made up of 14 amino acids.

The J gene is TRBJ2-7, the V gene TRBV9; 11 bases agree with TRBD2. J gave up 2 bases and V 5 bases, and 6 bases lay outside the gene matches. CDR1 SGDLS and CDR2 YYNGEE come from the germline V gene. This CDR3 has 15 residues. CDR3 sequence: CASSVGTSGTYEQYF. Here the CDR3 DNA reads TGTGCCAGCAGTGTCGGGACTAGCGGTACCTACGAGCAGTACTTC.

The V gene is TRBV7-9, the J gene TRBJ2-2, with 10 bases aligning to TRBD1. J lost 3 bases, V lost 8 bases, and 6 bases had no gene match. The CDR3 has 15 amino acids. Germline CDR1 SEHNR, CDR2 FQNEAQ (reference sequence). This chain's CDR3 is CASVGDRGYTGELFF. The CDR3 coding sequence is TGTGCCAGCGTCGGGGACAGGGGTTACACCGGGGAGCTGTTTTTT.

CDR3 region: CASSLRSPRTEAFF. The CDR3 region has the DNA TGTGCCAGCAGTTTAAGGTCCCCTAGGACTGAAGCTTTCTTT. This rearrangement joins TRBV27 to TRBJ1-1; D gene ambiguous. From germline, CDR1 is MNHEY and CDR2 SMNVEV (reference sequence). The CDR3 spans 14 residues. V shed 2 bases and J shed 5 bases, with 12 bases lying between them.

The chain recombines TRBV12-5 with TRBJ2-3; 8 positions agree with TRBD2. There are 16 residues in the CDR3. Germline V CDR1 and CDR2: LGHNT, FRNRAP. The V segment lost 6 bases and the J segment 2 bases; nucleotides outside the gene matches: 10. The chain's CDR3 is CASGVPGGSYTDTQYF. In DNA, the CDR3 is TGTGCTAGTGGGGTGCCGGGGGGGTCCTACACAGATACGCAGTATTTT.

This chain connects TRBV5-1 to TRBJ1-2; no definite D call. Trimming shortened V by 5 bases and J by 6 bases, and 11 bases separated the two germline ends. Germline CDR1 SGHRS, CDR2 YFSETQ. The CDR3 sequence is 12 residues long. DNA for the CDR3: TGCGCCAGCAGTGCCCAGAACCATGGCTACACCTTC. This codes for CASSAQNHGYTF.

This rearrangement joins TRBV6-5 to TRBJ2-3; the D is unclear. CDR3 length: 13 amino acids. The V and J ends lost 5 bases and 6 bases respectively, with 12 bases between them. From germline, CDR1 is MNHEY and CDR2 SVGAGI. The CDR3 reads CASSPRSADTQYF. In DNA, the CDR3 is TGTGCCAGCAGTCCTAGGAGCGCGGATACGCAGTATTTT.

The CDR3, as DNA: TGTGCCAGCATCCTTGACAGGGACACCGCCGGGGAGCTGTTTTTT. Amino acids: CASILDRDTAGELFF. The rearrangement links TRBV2 to TRBJ2-2; TRBD1 agrees at 7 bases. V lost 7 bases and J lost 6; bases outside the gene matches: 11. CDR1 SNHLY and CDR2 FYNNEI come from the germline V gene. CDR3 size: 15 residues.

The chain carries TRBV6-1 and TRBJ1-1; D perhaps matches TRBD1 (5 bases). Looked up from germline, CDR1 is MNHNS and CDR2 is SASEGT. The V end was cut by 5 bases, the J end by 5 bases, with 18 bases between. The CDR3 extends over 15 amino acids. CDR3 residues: CASSPQTESWTEAFF. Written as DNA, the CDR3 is TGTGCCAGCAGTCCCCAGACAGAATCCTGGACTGAAGCTTTCTTT.

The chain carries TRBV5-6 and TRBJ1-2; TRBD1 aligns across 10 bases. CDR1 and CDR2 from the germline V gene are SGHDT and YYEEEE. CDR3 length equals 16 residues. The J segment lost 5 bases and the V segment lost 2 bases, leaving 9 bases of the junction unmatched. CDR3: CASSFDRDRGFYGYTF. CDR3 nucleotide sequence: TGTGCCAGCAGCTTCGATCGGGACAGGGGTTTTTATGGCTACACCTTC.

In DNA, the CDR3 is TGTGCCAGCAGCTTAGGTCCCAGCGGGGGACCCTACGAGCAGTACGTC. Translated, it gives CASSLGPSGGPYEQYV. The chain combines TRBV7-2 with TRBJ2-7, with 8 bases fitting TRBD2. From germline, CDR1 is SGHTA and CDR2 FQGNSA. CDR3 length: 16 residues. The ends lost 1 base at V and 2 bases at J; junction bases unmatched: 7.

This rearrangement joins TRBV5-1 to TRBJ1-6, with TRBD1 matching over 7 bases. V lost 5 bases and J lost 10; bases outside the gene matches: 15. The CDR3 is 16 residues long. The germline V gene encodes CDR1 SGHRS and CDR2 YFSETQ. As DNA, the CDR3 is TGCGCCAGCAGAGGGGGCCTCGAGGGAAGGAGGTCACCCCTCCACTTT. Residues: CASRGGLEGRRSPLHF.